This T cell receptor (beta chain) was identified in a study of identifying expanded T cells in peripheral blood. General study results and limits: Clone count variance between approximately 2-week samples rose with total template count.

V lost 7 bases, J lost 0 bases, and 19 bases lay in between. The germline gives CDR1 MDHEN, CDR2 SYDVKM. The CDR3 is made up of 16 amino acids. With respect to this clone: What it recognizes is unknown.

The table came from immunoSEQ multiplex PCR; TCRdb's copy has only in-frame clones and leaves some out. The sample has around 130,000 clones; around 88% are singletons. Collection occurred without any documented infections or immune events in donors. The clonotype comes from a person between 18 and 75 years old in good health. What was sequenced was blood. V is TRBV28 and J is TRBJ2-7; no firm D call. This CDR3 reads CASTAEAGLSSYEQYF. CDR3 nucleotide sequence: TGTGCCAGCACCGCAGAGGCAGGATTGAGCTCCTACGAGCAGTACTTC.